One and the same sample provided the 30 T cell receptor beta chains below, sequenced in a study of blood T cells in healthy people across ages. PCR was performed a second time for about 7 to 12 cycles using a sample-barcoded 5' primer and a J-beta primer mix. TCRdb fed the 5' RACE reads into MiXCR, producing one record per CDR3 protein. The table shows hundreds of thousands of distinct CDR3 sequences, with approximately 22% occurring only once. Sequenced input: blood. These receptors were obtained from a man aged 65-85 years in good health.

The rearrangement uses TRBV3-1 and TRBJ2-1; D not certain. The J call is uncertain, as TRBJ2-5 better fits the DNA end. In germline, CDR1 is LGHDT, CDR2 YNNKEL (reference sequence). The CDR3 contains 14 residues. DNA for the CDR3: TGTGCCAGCAGCACCCAGAATCATCAAGAGACCCAGTACTTC. Amino acid sequence: CASSTQNHQETQYF.

CDR3 nucleotides: TGTGCCAGCAGTTTGTCTGGGACACGATACACATACTACGAGCAGTACGTC. Translation: CASSLSGTRYTYYEQYV. V usage is TRBV27 and J usage is TRBJ2-7, with D possibly TRBD1 on 6 matching bases. V lost 3 bases, J lost 3 bases, and 21 bases lay in between. The CDR3 sequence is 17 residues long. The germline gives CDR1 MNHEY, CDR2 SMNVEV (reference sequence).

This chain uses TRBV2 with TRBJ1-1; D gene unclear. This CDR3 spans 12 amino acids. Trimming took off 11 bases at V and 2 bases at J, with 12 bases between the two ends. The germline gives CDR1 SNHLY, CDR2 FYNNEI. Written as DNA, the CDR3 is TGTGCCGGTACCCGGGCAAACACTGAAGCTTTCTTT. This encodes CAGTRANTEAFF.

This chain links TRBV19 with TRBJ2-3; a weak D match, TRBD2 (5 bases). Germline lookup yields CDR1 LNHDA and CDR2 SQIVND (reference sequence). V dropped 5 bases and J dropped 3 bases, with 15 bases sitting between them. The CDR3 extends over 15 amino acids. The CDR3 here is CASSFILSGTDTQYF. The DNA of the CDR3 is TGTGCCAGTAGTTTTATCCTGAGCGGAACAGATACGCAGTATTTT.

V usage is TRBV10-3 and J usage is TRBJ2-3, with TRBD2 identical over 8 bases. V trimming: 10 bases; J trimming: 0 bases; junction bases outside the gene matches: 9. The CDR3 consists of 15 residues. Germline V gene sequence: CDR1 ENHRY, CDR2 SYGVKD. Here the CDR3 DNA reads TGTGCCACCCGACCCTTAGCGGGGAGCACAGATACGCAGTATTTT. Its translation: CATRPLAGSTDTQYF.

Only a few counts were recorded for this clonotype. V gene TRBV12-3 or TRBV12-4 combines with J gene TRBJ2-1; no clear D. TRBJ2-5 matches the DNA end more closely, so the J call is doubtful. This CDR3 is 13 amino acids long. CDR3 residues: CASSPLAVQTQYF. The CDR3, as DNA: TGTGCCAGCAGTCCCTTGGCAGTGCAGACCCAGTACTTC.

In this sample, this clonotype turned up a few times. The chain joins TRBV10-3 to TRBJ2-1, with D possibly matching TRBD2 (7 bases). Between the trimmed V and J ends, which lost 2 bases and 8 bases, there was a span of 19 bases. Germline V lookup: CDR1 ENHRY, CDR2 SYGVKD. The CDR3 contains 16 residues. For the CDR3, the DNA is TGTGCCATCAGTGAGATGGAGGGGGGGAAAGGCGATGAGCAGTTCTTC. It specifies CAISEMEGGKGDEQFF.

On this clonotype: A read error may account for a junction end that differs from germline. The chain couples TRBV12-3 or TRBV12-4 to TRBJ1-6; 10 nucleotides align to TRBD1. The CDR3 sequence is 15 residues long. In DNA, the CDR3 is TGTGCCAGCAGCTTAGAGGGGACAGGGGATTCACCCCTCCACTTT. Its translation: CASSLEGTGDSPLHF.

Only a few counts were recorded for this clonotype. The V and J genes are TRBV12-3 or TRBV12-4 and TRBJ2-5; D might be TRBD1 or TRBD2, each matching 5 bases. This CDR3 contains 16 residues. Trimming removed 5 bases from V and 4 bases from J, with 20 bases in between. The CDR3 spells CASSPIGSPGGETQYF. In DNA, the CDR3 is TGTGCCAGCAGTCCTATCGGGTCACCTGGGGGAGAGACCCAGTACTTC.

The chain employs TRBV11-2 and TRBJ2-3; 7 bases map to TRBD1. The CDR3 runs 15 residues. Unmatched junction bases numbered 7, after V lost 1 base and J lost 6 bases. CDR1 and CDR2 (germline): SGHAT, FQNNGV. The CDR3 sequence is CASSLGIQGLDTQYF. The DNA of the CDR3 is TGTGCCAGCAGCTTAGGGATACAGGGGTTGGATACGCAGTATTTT.

In this sample, this clonotype turned up a few times. The gene calls are TRBV7-2 and TRBJ2-5; 7 bases fit TRBD1. The CDR3 is made up of 14 amino acids. The germline V gene encodes CDR1 SGHTA and CDR2 FQGNSA. The J segment lost 3 bases and the V segment lost 5 bases, leaving 6 bases of the junction unmatched. The DNA of the CDR3 is TGTGCCAGCAGCACCTACAGGGGAGAAGAGACCCAGTACTTC. Its translation: CASSTYRGEETQYF.

As for this clonotype: A read error may produce the germline difference seen at one junction end. V and J are TRBV27 and TRBJ1-1; no firm D call. The CDR3 has 13 amino acids. Germline V gene lookup returns CDR1 MNHEY and CDR2 SMNVEV (reference sequence). CDR3 amino acids: CTSSFPGNTEAFF. DNA for the CDR3: TGTACCAGCAGTTTCCCTGGGAACACTGAAGCTTTCTTT.

This sequence joins TRBV11-3 and TRBJ2-7, with 8 bases matching TRBD1. The DNA end is a closer match to TRBJ2-5, so the J assignment may be wrong. CDR1 and CDR2 from the germline V gene are SGHNT and YENEEA. This CDR3 spans 16 amino acids. In DNA, the CDR3 is TGTGCCAGCAGCTTAGCAGGACAGGGAGGCCAAGAGACCCAGTACTTC. This sequence encodes CASSLAGQGGQETQYF.

This clonotype was recorded a few times. The chain couples TRBV7-2 to TRBJ2-1; 7 bases fit TRBD2. CDR1 and CDR2 (germline): SGHTA, FQGNSA. The ends lost 1 base at V and 7 bases at J; junction bases unmatched: 7. The CDR3 runs to 15 residues. The CDR3 nucleotides are TGTGCCAGCAGCTTAGACTTGACTAGCTTGAATGAGCAGTTCTTC. Protein sequence: CASSLDLTSLNEQFF.

This clonotype was detected a few times. The chain joins TRBV2 to TRBJ1-2, with 7 positions matching TRBD1. Germline assignment: CDR1 SNHLY and CDR2 FYNNEI. Trimming at V came to 9 bases and at J to 4 bases, leaving 14 bases not matched to a gene. There are 15 residues in the CDR3. The CDR3: CASREDRTGGYGYTF. DNA of the CDR3: TGTGCCAGTAGAGAGGACAGGACCGGAGGCTATGGCTACACCTTC. The full variable domain, completed using reference TRBV2 and TRBJ1-2, is EPEVTQTPSHQVTQMGQEVILRCVPISNHLYFYWYRQILGQKVEFLVSFYNNEISEKSEIFDDQFSVERPDGSNFTLKIRSTKLEDSAMYFCASREDRTGGYGYTFGSGTRLTVV.

The chain recombines TRBV20-1 with TRBJ1-5; no reliable D call. Deletions cut 4 bases from V and 10 bases from J, with 17 bases between. The CDR3 spans 13 residues. The germline V gene has CDR1 DFQATT and CDR2 SNEGSKA (reference sequence). The CDR3 reads CSAITAGWEPQHF. The DNA for the CDR3 is TGCAGTGCTATAACGGCGGGCTGGGAACCCCAGCATTTT.

This clonotype was seen a handful of times. V is TRBV20-1 and J is TRBJ2-3; 9 bases align to TRBD2. This CDR3 has 20 amino acids. The J segment lost 0 bases and the V segment lost 0 bases, leaving 16 bases of the junction unmatched. Germline CDR1 DFQATT, CDR2 SNEGSKA (reference sequence). The CDR3 region has the DNA TGCAGTGCTAGAGATTACCGAAGACTAGCGGAGTTACCTAGCACAGATACGCAGTATTTT. Its translation: CSARDYRRLAELPSTDTQYF.

This clonotype occurred a few times. This sequence joins TRBV20-1 and TRBJ2-4; 7 bases map to TRBD1. Unmatched junction bases numbered 7, after V lost 2 bases and J lost 0 bases. Per germline, CDR1 DFQATT and CDR2 SNEGSKA (reference sequence). This CDR3 region has 16 residues. This CDR3 reads CSARNRGPGAKNIQYF. In nucleotides, the CDR3 is TGCAGTGCTAGAAACAGGGGACCTGGAGCCAAAAACATTCAGTACTTC.

This clonotype was seen only a few times. The CDR3 sequence: CSARATTEGRDTQYF. CDR3 sequence (DNA): TGCAGTGCTAGAGCTACGACTGAAGGGAGGGATACGCAGTATTTT. The gene calls are TRBV20-1 and TRBJ2-3, with D possibly being TRBD2 (6 bases). V gave up 1 base and J gave up 6 bases, with 17 bases separating them. CDR1 is DFQATT, CDR2 SNEGSKA, per germline (reference sequence). The CDR3 is 15 residues long.

The chain combines TRBV29-1 with TRBJ2-1, with 9 bases lining up with TRBD1. The better agreement between TRBJ2-5 and the DNA end casts doubt on the J call. The CDR3 extends over 16 amino acids. Per germline, CDR1 SQVTM and CDR2 ANQGSEA. The CDR3 DNA reads TGCAGCGTTTCAGGGGGACAGGGAGGAGCCCAAGAGACCCAGTACTTC. Residues: CSVSGGQGGAQETQYF.

The chain recombines TRBV9 with TRBJ2-4; 8 bases are a match to TRBD2. Germline V lookup: CDR1 SGDLS, CDR2 YYNGEE. The CDR3 loop spans 14 amino acids. Germline trimming cut 5 bases from V and 8 bases from J; bases unmatched to any gene: 9. CDR3: CASSDTGGEDIQYF. The CDR3 DNA is TGTGCCAGCAGTGATACGGGAGGGGAGGACATTCAGTACTTC.

As regards this clonotype: Germline is not matched at one junction end, which may reflect a read error. CDR3 residues: CASSPRTANTEALF. For the CDR3, the DNA is TGCGCCAGCAGCCCCAGGACAGCGAACACTGAAGCTCTCTTT. The V gene is TRBV7-2, the J gene TRBJ1-1; possibly TRBD1 for D (6 bases). Germline V gene sequence: CDR1 SGHTA, CDR2 FQGNSA. This CDR3 is 14 amino acids long.

The chain combines TRBV12-3 or TRBV12-4 with TRBJ1-4; TRBD1 matches at 8 bases. There are 15 residues in the CDR3. The V segment lost 6 bases and the J segment 6 bases; nucleotides outside the gene matches: 9. Written as DNA, the CDR3 is TGTGCCAGCAGCGGGACAGGTTCGAGTTATGAAAAACTGTTTTTT. It translates to CASSGTGSSYEKLFF.

This clonotype was detected a few times. V is TRBV6-1 and J is TRBJ2-5; tentative D call: TRBD2 (5 bases). Trimming took 2 bases from V and 2 from J, leaving 12 bases between them. CDR1 and CDR2 (germline): MNHNS, SASEGT. The CDR3 runs to 15 residues. CDR3 sequence: CASSETRTEQETQYF. The CDR3, as DNA: TGTGCCAGCAGTGAAACGAGGACTGAACAAGAGACCCAGTACTTC.

The V gene is TRBV28, the J gene TRBJ2-2; D is ambiguous. The CDR3 sequence is 14 residues long. CDR1 is MDHEN, CDR2 SYDVKM, per germline. The V and J ends lost 6 bases and 5 bases respectively, with 13 bases between them. CDR3 sequence reads: CASRDTGWTGELFF. The DNA for the CDR3 is TGTGCCAGCAGAGACACTGGATGGACCGGGGAGCTGTTTTTT.

The rearrangement uses TRBV5-1 and TRBJ2-3; 11 nucleotides match TRBD2. V lost 4 bases and J lost 2; bases outside the gene matches: 6. The V gene's germline CDR1 is SGHRS and CDR2 YFSETQ. The CDR3 contains 16 residues. The CDR3 DNA is TGCGCCAGCAGCCCTAGCGGGGGGACTTACACAGATACGCAGTATTTT. Its protein is CASSPSGGTYTDTQYF.

The chain couples TRBV20-1 to TRBJ1-2, with D possibly TRBD1 on 5 matching bases. The V and J ends lost 3 bases and 4 bases respectively, with 12 bases between them. CDR3 length: 13 amino acids. Looked up from germline, CDR1 is DFQATT and CDR2 is SNEGSKA (reference sequence). As DNA, the CDR3 is TGCAGTGCTAGCACGGGGACGGGCTATGGCTACACCTTC. This gives the protein CSASTGTGYGYTF.

The V call is TRBV6-1, the J call TRBJ2-3; D remains unclear. This CDR3 is 13 amino acids long. From germline, CDR1 is MNHNS and CDR2 SASEGT. With 3 bases removed from V and 6 bases from J, the gap between germline ends came to 10 bases. CDR3 in amino acids: CASSDIGMDTQYF. The CDR3 nucleotides are TGTGCCAGCAGTGACATTGGCATGGATACGCAGTATTTT.

The gene calls are TRBV6-2 or TRBV6-3 and TRBJ2-5; D unresolved. Trimming took 6 bases from V and 2 from J, leaving 13 bases between them. This CDR3 spans 14 amino acids. Germline CDR1 reads MNHEY; CDR2 reads SVGEGT. DNA of the CDR3: TGTGCCAGCAGAACCCCCCCCCTGCAAGAGACCCAGTACTTC. Amino acids: CASRTPPLQETQYF.

A few counts support this clonotype. The chain recombines TRBV29-1 with TRBJ2-1; 7 bases are shared with TRBD2. The CDR3 sequence is 14 residues long. Germline V gene lookup returns CDR1 SQVTM and CDR2 ANQGSEA. The ends lost 2 bases at V and 10 bases at J; junction bases unmatched: 11. CDR3 loop: CSVEKGLPTLEQFF. The CDR3 nucleotides read TGCAGCGTTGAAAAGGGACTACCAACTTTGGAGCAGTTCTTC.